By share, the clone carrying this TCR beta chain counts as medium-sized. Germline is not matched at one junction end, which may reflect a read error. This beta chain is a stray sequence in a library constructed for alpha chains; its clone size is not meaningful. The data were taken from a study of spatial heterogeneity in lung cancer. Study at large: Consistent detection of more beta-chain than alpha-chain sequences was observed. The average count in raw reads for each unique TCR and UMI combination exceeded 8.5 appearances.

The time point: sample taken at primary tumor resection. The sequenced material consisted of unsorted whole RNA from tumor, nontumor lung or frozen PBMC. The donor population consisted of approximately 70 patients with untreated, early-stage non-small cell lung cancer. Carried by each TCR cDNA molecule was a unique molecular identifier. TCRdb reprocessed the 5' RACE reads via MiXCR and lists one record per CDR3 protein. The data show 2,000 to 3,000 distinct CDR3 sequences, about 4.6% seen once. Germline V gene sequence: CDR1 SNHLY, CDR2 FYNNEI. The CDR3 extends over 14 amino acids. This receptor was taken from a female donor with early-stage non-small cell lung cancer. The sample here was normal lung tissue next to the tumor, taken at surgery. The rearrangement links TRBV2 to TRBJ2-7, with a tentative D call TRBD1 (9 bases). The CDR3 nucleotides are TGTGCCAGCAGTGAAGCGGACAGGGGACTAGAGGATTTCTTC. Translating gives CASSEADRGLEDFF.